A single sample is the source of the 9 T cell receptor beta chains below, sequenced in a study of T cells in Graves' hyperthyroidism and ophthalmopathy. TCR beta CDR3 region amplification was performed from RNA transcripts. The TCR CDR3 first-round RT-PCR relied on the HTBI primer set. TCRdb used MiXCR to reprocess the multiplex PCR reads, holding one entry per CDR3 protein. The sample lists 380,000 or so distinct CDR3 sequences; roughly 13% were seen once. Material for sequencing was blood. The receptors come from a woman aged 25 to 39 with Graves' hyperthyroidism.

This clonotype was counted ten times or more. The rearrangement uses TRBV30 and TRBJ1-2; D is ambiguous. The CDR3 extends over 13 amino acids. The germline V and J ends were trimmed by 1 base and 1 base, with 7 bases remaining between them. The germline V gene encodes CDR1 GTSNPN and CDR2 SVGIG (reference sequence). The CDR3 reads CAWSEQNNYGYTF. In DNA, the CDR3 is TGTGCCTGGAGTGAACAGAATAACTATGGCTACACCTTC.

This clonotype was detected many times. The chain couples TRBV12-3 or TRBV12-4 to TRBJ1-1, with a tentative D call TRBD1 (6 bases). Trimming took off 6 bases at V and 6 bases at J, with 14 bases between the two ends. The CDR3 runs 13 residues. Here the CDR3 DNA reads TGTGCCAGCAGCCCTGGGGGCCGGGCTGAAGCTTTCTTT. Its protein is CASSPGGRAEAFF.

The V call is TRBV20-1, the J call TRBJ1-4; TRBD1 aligns across 8 bases. The CDR3 covers 14 residues. Trimming removed 3 bases from V and 7 bases from J; junction bases left unmatched: 7. CDR1 is DFQATT and CDR2 is SNEGSKA in the germline V gene (reference sequence). CDR3 DNA: TGCAGTGCTAGTGTAGGGACAGGAACTGAAAAACTGTTTTTT. Amino acid sequence: CSASVGTGTEKLFF.

The chain carries TRBV5-1 and TRBJ1-4, with 8 bases that match TRBD1. This CDR3 is built from 15 residues. V lost 0 bases to trimming and J lost 7 bases; unmatched junction nucleotides: 5. The germline V gene has CDR1 SGHRS and CDR2 YFSETQ. This CDR3 reads CASSLVATGVEKLFF. Here the CDR3 DNA reads TGCGCCAGCAGCTTGGTGGCGACAGGGGTTGAAAAACTGTTTTTT.

This clonotype was recorded at least ten times. The J gene is TRBJ1-3, the V gene TRBV28, with a possible D match to TRBD1 (5 bases). Germline lookup yields CDR1 MDHEN and CDR2 SYDVKM. Trimming stripped 7 bases from V and 4 bases from J, with 14 bases between. The CDR3 extends over 14 amino acids. CDR3 nucleotide sequence: TGTGCCAGCACGTCTGGGGCAGGGGGAAACACCATATATTTT. Residues: CASTSGAGGNTIYF.

This clonotype has a count of ten or more. The rearrangement uses TRBV2 and TRBJ2-5; D is unclear. Germline-derived CDR1 and CDR2 are SNHLY and FYNNEI. The CDR3 consists of 13 residues. Trimming cost V 6 bases and J 4 bases, with 12 bases left between them. Here the CDR3 DNA reads TGTGCCAGCAGCCAGGATTTCAGAGAGACCCAGTACTTC. Protein product: CASSQDFRETQYF.

Turning to this clonotype: A much more abundant neighbour one base away suggests this may be a read error. V usage is TRBV20-1 and J usage is TRBJ2-7, with 12 bases matching TRBD2. V lost 6 bases, J lost 4 bases, and 7 bases stayed unmatched. Germline CDR1 reads DFQATT; CDR2 reads SNEGSKA (reference sequence). This CDR3 region has 14 residues. The CDR3 loop is CSAMTSGRMYEQYF. DNA for the CDR3: TGCAGTGCAATGACTAGCGGGAGAATGTACGAGCAGTACTTC.

This chain joins TRBV11-3 and TRBJ2-7; no definite D call. Germline-derived CDR1 and CDR2 are SGHNT and YENEEA. V lost 4 bases and J 6 bases, leaving 10 bases between the germline ends. The CDR3 contains 12 residues. The CDR3 is CASSSDGFEQYF. The CDR3 nucleotides are TGTGCCAGCAGCTCCGATGGATTCGAGCAGTACTTC.

This clonotype showed up many times. The chain uses TRBV7-8 and TRBJ2-3, with D perhaps given as TRBD1 or TRBD2 (5 bases each). CDR1 and CDR2 (germline): SGHVS, FQNEAQ. Trimming removed 5 bases at V and 2 bases at J, with 20 bases between. CDR3 length: 17 residues. CDR3 sequence (DNA): TGTGCCAGCAGCGGGGGACCTGCGTCGGGCTACACAGATACGCAGTATTTT. Its translation: CASSGGPASGYTDTQYF.